One sample yielded the 4 T cell receptor beta chains listed below, sequenced in a study of blood T cell repertoires in COVID-19. Sequenced by immunoSEQ multiplex PCR; TCRdb stores in-frame clones only, minus some. The data hold 200,000 or so clones, with more than 85% observed a single time. Sequencing was performed on peripheral blood. The source is a man in his 60s with COVID-19, enrolled during active disease.

The V and J genes are TRBV5-1 and TRBJ1-1, with a weak D call TRBD1 (6 bases). The CDR3 length is 13 residues. Between the trimmed V and J ends, which lost 4 bases and 5 bases, there was a span of 12 bases. Per germline, CDR1 SGHRS and CDR2 YFSETQ. CDR3 residues: CASSIQGGTEAFF. The CDR3 bases are TGCGCCAGCAGCATACAGGGAGGGACTGAAGCTTTCTTT.

Here the CDR3 DNA reads TGTGCCAGCAGTGAAGGAGGGTTGGCAAATCAGCCCCAGCATTTT. It codes for CASSEGGLANQPQHF. The J gene is TRBJ1-5, the V gene TRBV25-1; no clear D. The CDR3 runs 15 residues. The V end lost 2 bases, the J end lost 4 bases, and 12 bases lay between the germline ends. Per the germline V gene, CDR1 is MGHDK and CDR2 is SYGVNS.

The rearrangement links TRBV10-3 to TRBJ2-7; D is possibly TRBD2 (5 bases). The germline gives CDR1 ENHRY, CDR2 SYGVKD. Trimming stripped 3 bases from V and 4 bases from J, with 22 bases between. This CDR3 has 17 amino acids. DNA of the CDR3: TGTGCCATCAGTGACGGAGGTCTAGCCGCATCCGGGTACGAGCAGTACTTC. This encodes CAISDGGLAASGYEQYF.

The chain has TRBV27 and TRBJ2-2; D is perhaps TRBD1 (6 bases). CDR3 size: 13 residues. The germline V gene has CDR1 MNHEY and CDR2 SMNVEV (reference sequence). The V end lost 4 bases, the J end lost 4 bases, and 7 bases lay between the germline ends. In DNA, the CDR3 is TGTGCCAGCAGTTCAGGGGTCACCGGGGAGCTGTTTTTT. It is translated as CASSSGVTGELFF.